This entry lists 29 T cell receptor beta chains sequenced from one sample in a study of cytomegalovirus exposure and HLA in healthy donors. PCR amplification relied on 60 Vbeta primers (plus 13 Jbeta primers). Method: immunoSEQ multiplex PCR; TCRdb's copy keeps in-frame clones and lacks some. Of over 200,000 clones in the sample, 70% were seen once. Sequenced material: PBMCs. These receptors all come from a man aged 40-49 years in good health and CMV-seropositive.

The chain carries TRBV15 and TRBJ2-1; weak D call: TRBD2 (5 bases). Germline CDR1 and CDR2: LNHNV and YYDKDF (reference sequence). The CDR3 runs to 11 residues. Between the trimmed V and J ends, which lost 1 base and 10 bases, there was a span of 5 bases. CDR3: CATSRAGEQFF. CDR3 coding DNA: TGTGCCACCAGCAGAGCGGGGGAGCAGTTCTTC.

The chain is built from TRBV9 and TRBJ1-5, with D perhaps TRBD1 (6 bases). Germline-derived CDR1 and CDR2 are SGDLS and YYNGEE. The V gene lost 4 bases and the J gene lost 0 bases, with 11 bases spanning the gap. The CDR3 has 15 amino acids. The CDR3 DNA is TGTGCCAGCAGCCGGGACATTTATAGCAATCAGCCCCAGCATTTT. It specifies CASSRDIYSNQPQHF.

The chain combines TRBV28 with TRBJ1-5, with a tentative D call TRBD1 (5 bases). CDR1 is MDHEN, CDR2 SYDVKM, per germline. Trimming took off 6 bases at V and 3 bases at J, with 12 bases between the two ends. The CDR3 covers 14 residues. The CDR3 loop reads CASSLGQLNQPQHF. The CDR3 DNA reads TGTGCCAGCAGCTTGGGGCAGCTCAATCAGCCCCAGCATTTT.

In this sample, this clone turned up a few times. The chain employs TRBV4-1 and TRBJ2-1; 9 bases fit TRBD2. The junction had 9 bases not matched to a gene; V was cut back by 0 bases and J by 9 bases. This CDR3 contains 16 residues. CDR1 and CDR2 from the germline V gene are MGHRA and YSYEKL. The CDR3 spells CASSQEGAGGQGEQFF. The CDR3 DNA is TGCGCCAGCAGCCAAGAAGGAGCGGGGGGCCAGGGTGAGCAGTTCTTC.

The rearrangement links TRBV28 to TRBJ2-2; 7 nucleotides align to TRBD1. This CDR3 comprises 16 residues. Germline V gene lookup returns CDR1 MDHEN and CDR2 SYDVKM. The V segment lost 6 bases and the J segment 2 bases; nucleotides outside the gene matches: 9. The CDR3: CASRPRTGYNTGELFF. CDR3 bases: TGTGCCAGCAGACCCCGGACAGGTTACAACACCGGGGAGCTGTTTTTT. Together with reference TRBV28 and TRBJ2-2, the CDR3 gives the full variable domain: DVKVTQSSRYLVKRTGEKVFLECVQDMDHENMFWYRQDPGLGLRLIYFSYDVKMKEKGDIPEGYSVSREKKERFSLILESASTNQTSMYLCASRPRTGYNTGELFFGEGSRLTVL.

V and J are TRBV10-3 and TRBJ2-1; 7 bases map to TRBD2. V lost 3 bases to trimming and J lost 0 bases; unmatched junction nucleotides: 2. The CDR3 is 15 amino acids. Germline V gene data show CDR1 as ENHRY and CDR2 as SYGVKD. The CDR3 spells CAISDPGGSYNEQFF. CDR3 DNA: TGTGCCATCAGTGATCCGGGGGGCTCCTACAATGAGCAGTTCTTC.

About this clone itself: The same CDR3 arises from other DNA sequences in this sample as well. The chain couples TRBV5-8 to TRBJ2-7; 7 nucleotides align to TRBD1. CDR1 and CDR2 from the germline V gene are SGHTS and YDEGEE. V dropped 1 base and J dropped 5; count of bases not matched to a gene: 12. The CDR3 covers 16 residues. CDR3 in amino acids: CASSLNRRQGEDEQYF. In nucleotides, the CDR3 is TGTGCCAGCAGCTTGAATCGGAGACAGGGAGAAGACGAGCAGTACTTC.

The rearrangement uses TRBV28 and TRBJ1-2, with 12 bases identical to TRBD1. Germline V lookup: CDR1 MDHEN, CDR2 SYDVKM. The CDR3 length is 16 residues. V lost 5 bases to trimming and J lost 4 bases; unmatched junction nucleotides: 8. Here the CDR3 reads CASSGTGGGIGYGYTF. The CDR3, as DNA: TGTGCCAGCAGTGGGACAGGGGGCGGGATAGGCTATGGCTACACCTTC.

This sequence joins TRBV15 and TRBJ1-2; a weak D match, TRBD1 (6 bases). CDR1 LNHNV and CDR2 YYDKDF come from the germline V gene (reference sequence). This CDR3 is 15 amino acids long. Trimming removed 5 bases at V and 1 base at J, with 14 bases between. The CDR3 sequence: CATSAGQPFNYGYTF. Written as DNA, the CDR3 is TGTGCCACCAGCGCAGGACAGCCCTTTAACTATGGCTACACCTTC.

This clone appeared a few times. The genes are TRBV7-4 and TRBJ1-5, with D unresolved. Trimming removed 8 bases at V and 4 bases at J, with 21 bases between. This CDR3 region has 16 residues. Germline V lookup: CDR1 SGHVT, CDR2 SQSDAQ. In nucleotides, the CDR3 is TGTGCCAGCTTGTTTAAAACTTCCGGTAGAAATCAGCCCCAGCATTTT. Its translation is CASLFKTSGRNQPQHF.

The chain recombines TRBV19 with TRBJ1-2, with D possibly TRBD1 on 5 matching bases. V lost 7 bases, J lost 4 bases, and 19 bases lay in between. The CDR3 loop spans 15 amino acids. CDR1 is LNHDA, CDR2 SQIVND, per germline (reference sequence). The CDR3 DNA reads as TGTGCCAGTACCGACGGGGGACGGTCTATCTATGGCTACACCTTC. Its translation is CASTDGGRSIYGYTF.

The table lists this clone with a count of one. The chain is built from TRBV21-1 and TRBJ2-5; the table's D call, TRBD1, has no DNA check behind it. TRBV21-1 is given as a pseudogene. This CDR3 is built from 17 residues. CDR3 loop: CASSSRVGQADQETQYF. The CDR3 nucleotides are TGTGCCAGCAGCTCTAGGGTGGGGCAGGCGGACCAAGAGACCCAGTACTTC.

The chain uses TRBV5-1 and TRBJ2-1, with a weak D call TRBD2 (6 bases). There are 15 residues in the CDR3. Trimming shortened V by 5 bases and J by 2 bases, and 14 bases separated the two germline ends. CDR1 is SGHRS, CDR2 YFSETQ, per germline. The CDR3 here is CASRTGTDPYNEQFF. DNA for the CDR3: TGCGCCAGCAGGACCGGGACTGACCCCTACAATGAGCAGTTCTTC. Full variable domain (rest looked up from reference TRBV5-1 and TRBJ2-1): KAGVTQTPRYLIKTRGQQVTLSCSPISGHRSVSWYQQTPGQGLQFLFEYFSETQRNKGNFPGRFSGRQFSNSRSEMNVSTLELGDSALYLCASRTGTDPYNEQFFGPGTRLTVL.

This clone has a handful of counts. The chain links TRBV14 to TRBJ1-4, with D hard to call. The CDR3 loop spans 16 amino acids. Looked up from germline, CDR1 is SGHDN and CDR2 is FVKESK. Between the trimmed V and J ends, which lost 4 bases and 0 bases, there was a span of 12 bases. The CDR3 reads CASSLPSSATNEKLFF. CDR3 DNA: TGTGCCAGCAGCCTTCCCTCGAGCGCAACTAATGAAAAACTGTTTTTT.

This chain's CDR3 is CASSLDRGGTGELFF. CDR3 nucleotide sequence: TGTGCCAGCAGCTTGGACAGGGGGGGGACCGGGGAGCTGTTTTTT. The rearrangement links TRBV7-9 to TRBJ2-2; TRBD1 matches at 10 bases. J was trimmed by 5 bases and V by 3 bases; bases with no gene match: 3. Germline loops: CDR1 SEHNR, CDR2 FQNEAQ (reference sequence). The CDR3 sequence is 15 residues long.

This clone has only a few counts. This chain connects TRBV4-2 to TRBJ1-4, with TRBD1 matching over 8 bases. Germline values: CDR1 LGHNA, CDR2 YNFKEQ. J gave up 5 bases and V 4 bases, and 6 bases lay outside the gene matches. There are 15 residues in the CDR3. CDR3 bases: TGTGCCAGCAGCCCCGGACAGGGAGGAAATGAAAAACTGTTTTTT. Its translation is CASSPGQGGNEKLFF.

V is TRBV7-6 and J is TRBJ2-7; 8 nucleotides agree with TRBD2. The ends lost 5 bases at V and 1 base at J; junction bases unmatched: 4. Germline CDR1 SGHVS, CDR2 FNYEAQ. The CDR3 length is 14 residues. The CDR3 nucleotides are TGTGCCAGCAGCCAGCGGGGGTTATCCTACGAGCAGTACTTC. Amino acid sequence: CASSQRGLSYEQYF.

A remark on this clone: An end of the junction differs from the germline gene, which may be a read error. This rearrangement joins TRBV7-9 to TRBJ2-7; D gene uncertain. The CDR3 runs 13 residues. Germline CDR1 reads SEHNR; CDR2 reads FQNEAQ (reference sequence). The CDR3 region has the DNA TGTTCCAGCAGCTTAAACAGCAACTTCGAGCAGTACTTC. Its translation is CSSSLNSNFEQYF.

In this sample, this clone turned up a few times. The genes are TRBV10-3 and TRBJ1-1; TRBD1 matches 9 bases. The CDR3 spans 14 residues. The trim removed 6 bases at V and 2 bases at J, leaving 4 bases unmatched. CDR1 is ENHRY, CDR2 SYGVKD, per germline. CDR3 sequence reads: CAIRAGQGNTEAFF. CDR3 DNA sequence: TGTGCCATCAGGGCGGGACAGGGAAACACTGAAGCTTTCTTT.

The V gene is TRBV6-5, the J gene TRBJ2-1; TRBD1 agrees at 7 bases. CDR1 MNHEY and CDR2 SVGAGI come from the germline V gene. V was pared by 6 bases and J by 9 bases, with 8 bases of the junction left unmatched. This CDR3 comprises 13 residues. The CDR3 loop reads CASSLPGGSEQFF. Written as DNA, the CDR3 is TGTGCCAGCAGCCTTCCAGGGGGAAGTGAGCAGTTCTTC.

The CDR3 spells CASSYSRGVYEQYF. The CDR3 nucleotides are TGTGCCAGCAGTTACTCTCGCGGTGTCTACGAGCAGTACTTC. This rearrangement joins TRBV6-5 to TRBJ2-5, with unresolved D. The closer fit of TRBJ2-7 to the DNA end suggests the J call may be wrong. Germline V CDR1 and CDR2: MNHEY, SVGAGI. CDR3 length: 14 amino acids.

This clone was recorded only once. The chain couples TRBV19 to TRBJ2-7; TRBD1 matches 10 bases. Unmatched junction bases numbered 8, after V lost 3 bases and J lost 6 bases. CDR1 is LNHDA, CDR2 SQIVND, per germline (reference sequence). The CDR3 is made up of 15 amino acids. The DNA for the CDR3 is TGTGCCAGTAGTATCTCCTCGGGACAGGGGCGCGAGCAGTACTTC. It specifies CASSISSGQGREQYF.

This clone was picked up a small number of times. This chain links TRBV5-3 with TRBJ2-3; 9 nucleotides line up with TRBD2. TRBV5-3 is recorded as an ORF, its role being uncertain. With 0 bases clipped from V and 1 base from J, the junction kept 3 bases outside the gene matches. The CDR3 totals 16 residues. CDR3 coding DNA: TGTGCCAGAAGCTTGGAGGCTAGCGGGGGCACAGATACGCAGTATTTT. Translating it yields CARSLEASGGTDTQYF.

The CDR3 loop is CASSQEGAGGFDNEQFF. The CDR3 DNA is TGTGCCAGCAGCCAAGAGGGCGCAGGGGGCTTCGACAATGAGCAGTTCTTC. The V call is TRBV14, the J call TRBJ2-1, with 8 bases aligning to TRBD1. Germline CDR1 SGHDN, CDR2 FVKESK. This CDR3 spans 17 amino acids. The junction had 9 bases not matched to a gene; V was cut back by 0 bases and J by 5 bases.

This clone was counted at least ten times. This chain links TRBV19 with TRBJ2-1; D is unresolved. Germline CDR1 reads LNHDA; CDR2 reads SQIVND (reference sequence). The V end lost 1 base, the J end lost 2 bases, and 9 bases lay between the germline ends. The CDR3 loop spans 15 amino acids. The CDR3 reads CASSIGSSAYNEQFF. The CDR3 bases are TGTGCCAGTAGTATAGGGAGTTCGGCCTACAATGAGCAGTTCTTC.

The DNA of the CDR3 is TGTGCCAGCAGCTTAGGAGCGGGGGGCGCGACTAATGAAAAACTGTTTTTT. Protein sequence: CASSLGAGGATNEKLFF. The chain has TRBV13 and TRBJ1-4; D is perhaps TRBD1 (6 bases). The CDR3 loop spans 17 amino acids. From germline, CDR1 is PRHDT and CDR2 FYEKMQ (reference sequence). V gave up 0 bases and J gave up 2 bases, with 13 bases separating them.

In this sample, this clone turned up a few times. The CDR3 region is CASSAGTGYYGYTF. CDR3 coding DNA: TGTGCCAGCAGCGCCGGGACAGGGTACTATGGCTACACCTTC. J is TRBJ1-2 and V is TRBV9; 9 bases agree with TRBD1. CDR1 and CDR2 (germline): SGDLS, YYNGEE. The CDR3 is 14 amino acids. V dropped 3 bases and J dropped 3; count of bases not matched to a gene: 3. Based on the CDR3 plus reference TRBV9 and TRBJ1-2, the full variable domain is DSGVTQTPKHLITATGQRVTLRCSPRSGDLSVYWYQQSLDQGLQFLIQYYNGEERAKGNILERFSAQQFPDLHSELNLSSLELGDSALYFCASSAGTGYYGYTFGSGTRLTVV.

The chain couples TRBV28 to TRBJ1-1, with 7 positions matching TRBD1. The germline V gene encodes CDR1 MDHEN and CDR2 SYDVKM. This CDR3 spans 14 amino acids. The V gene end was trimmed by 2 bases and the J gene end by 6 bases; junction bases not matched to a gene: 6. In DNA, the CDR3 is TGTGCCAGCAGTTTAGTACAGGGGAAGCCTGAAGCTTTCTTT. Protein sequence: CASSLVQGKPEAFF.

The V call is TRBV6-5, the J call TRBJ1-6; D not resolved. The V end was cut by 4 bases, the J end by 6 bases, with 10 bases between. There are 14 residues in the CDR3. Per germline, CDR1 MNHEY and CDR2 SVGAGI. The CDR3 sequence is CASSSGNFNSPLHF. DNA of the CDR3: TGTGCCAGCAGTTCAGGAAACTTTAATTCACCCCTCCACTTT.